This T cell receptor beta chain was profiled in a study of T cells in Graves' hyperthyroidism and ophthalmopathy. General study points: The model's output predicted ophthalmopathy at a median of 6.5 months prior to onset.

From germline, CDR1 is SGHTS and CDR2 YDEGEE. The CDR3 contains 15 residues. After removal of 4 bases from V and 3 bases from J, the junction contained 5 bases not matched to a gene. The CDR3 regions of TCR beta were amplified from RNA transcripts. The HTBI set primed first-round TCR CDR3 RT-PCR. TCRdb re-analysed the multiplex PCR reads in MiXCR, keeping a single row per CDR3 protein. The sample has 490,000 or so distinct CDR3 sequences, around a fifth seen once. Notes on this clonotype: The antigen remains undetermined.

The sample taken for sequencing was blood. The origin of this receptor is a woman in her 70s with Graves' ophthalmopathy. V usage is TRBV5-8 and J usage is TRBJ2-3, with 10 nucleotides matching TRBD1. The CDR3 spells CASSLWTGGTDTQYF. CDR3 sequence (DNA): TGTGCCAGCAGCCTATGGACAGGGGGAACAGATACGCAGTATTTT.